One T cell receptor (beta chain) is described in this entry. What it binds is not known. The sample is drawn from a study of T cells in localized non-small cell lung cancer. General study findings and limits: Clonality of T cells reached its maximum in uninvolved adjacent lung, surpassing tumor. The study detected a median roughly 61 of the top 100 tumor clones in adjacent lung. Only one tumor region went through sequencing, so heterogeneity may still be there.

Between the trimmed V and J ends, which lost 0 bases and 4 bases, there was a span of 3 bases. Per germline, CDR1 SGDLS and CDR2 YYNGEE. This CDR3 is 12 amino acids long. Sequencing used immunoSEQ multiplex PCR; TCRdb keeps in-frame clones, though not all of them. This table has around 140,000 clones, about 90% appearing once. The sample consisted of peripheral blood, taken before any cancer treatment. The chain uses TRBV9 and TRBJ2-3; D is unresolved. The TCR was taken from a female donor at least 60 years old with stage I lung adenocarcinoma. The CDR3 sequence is CASSVAADTQYF. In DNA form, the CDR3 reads TGTGCCAGCAGCGTAGCCGCAGATACGCAGTATTTT.